The 28 T cell receptor beta chains given below trace back to one sample, sequenced in a study of cytomegalovirus exposure and HLA in healthy donors. PCR was performed using 60 Vbeta and 13 Jbeta primers. Clones were read by immunoSEQ multiplex PCR, and TCRdb kept only the in-frame ones, dropping some. The sample has some 100,000 clones; 75% to 85% are singletons. Sequencing input: PBMCs. The receptors stem from a male donor in good health and CMV-seropositive.

V is TRBV18 and J is TRBJ2-2; 7 nucleotides align to TRBD1. The CDR3 totals 15 residues. The germline gives CDR1 KGHSH, CDR2 LQKENI. The trim removed 5 bases at V and 6 bases at J, leaving 9 bases unmatched. CDR3 loop: CASSTTATGPGELFF. In DNA form, the CDR3 reads TGTGCCAGCTCAACAACCGCGACAGGGCCCGGGGAGCTGTTTTTT. The whole variable domain, filled in from reference TRBV18 and TRBJ2-2, reads NAGVMQNPRHLVRRRGQEARLRCSPMKGHSHVYWYRQLPEEGLKFMVYLQKENIIDESGMPKERFSAEFPKEGPSILRIQQVVRGDSAAYFCASSTTATGPGELFFGEGSRLTVL.

V is TRBV5-6 and J is TRBJ1-2; D might be TRBD1 (5 bases). Trimming stripped 3 bases from V and 7 bases from J, with 16 bases between. The germline V gene has CDR1 SGHDT and CDR2 YYEEEE. The CDR3 has 14 amino acids. CDR3 nucleotide sequence: TGTGCCAGCAGCTCCGCCCCCAGGGCGTCTGGCTACACCTTC. Protein product: CASSSAPRASGYTF.

The rearrangement links TRBV18 to TRBJ2-5; D uncertain. Looked up from germline, CDR1 is KGHSH and CDR2 is LQKENI. This CDR3 spans 11 amino acids. Trimming removed 3 bases at V and 5 bases at J, with 4 bases between. For the CDR3, the DNA is TGTGCCAGCTCACCCCAGGAGACCCAGTACTTC. Residues: CASSPQETQYF.

The genes are TRBV5-1 and TRBJ1-1; no clear D. The CDR3 spans 12 residues. The germline V gene encodes CDR1 SGHRS and CDR2 YFSETQ. V was clipped by 4 bases and J by 1 base, with 5 bases between them. This CDR3 reads CASSPGNTEAFF. CDR3 coding DNA: TGCGCCAGCAGCCCGGGGAACACTGAAGCTTTCTTT.

Comment on this clone: The same CDR3 is also encoded by other DNA sequences in this sample. In nucleotides, the CDR3 is TGTGCCTGGAGTACAGGGTTGAACACTGAAGCTTTCTTT. Encoded protein: CAWSTGLNTEAFF. V gene TRBV30 combines with J gene TRBJ1-1; tentative D call: TRBD1 (6 bases). Germline V gene lookup returns CDR1 GTSNPN and CDR2 SVGIG (reference sequence). The CDR3 loop spans 13 amino acids. Trimming shortened V by 2 bases and J by 0 bases, and 7 bases separated the two germline ends.

J is TRBJ2-7 and V is TRBV11-3; TRBD2 matches at 10 bases. CDR1 SGHNT and CDR2 YENEEA come from the germline V gene. This CDR3 has 15 residues. The J segment lost 1 base and the V segment lost 3 bases, leaving 3 bases of the junction unmatched. The CDR3 nucleotides read TGTGCCAGCAGCTTTAGCGGGGGGCGATCCTACGAGCAGTACTTC. This sequence encodes CASSFSGGRSYEQYF. Looking up the rest from reference TRBV11-3 and TRBJ2-7 gives the full variable domain: EAGVVQSPRYKIIEKKQPVAFWCNPISGHNTLYWYLQNLGQGPELLIRYENEEAVDDSQLPKDRFSAERLKGVDSTLKIQPAELGDSAVYLCASSFSGGRSYEQYFGPGTRLTVT.

V usage is TRBV6-5 and J usage is TRBJ2-1; TRBD1 matches at 7 bases. The junction had 5 bases not matched to a gene; V was cut back by 5 bases and J by 7 bases. Germline V gene data show CDR1 as MNHEY and CDR2 as SVGAGI. This CDR3 region has 13 residues. The CDR3 nucleotides are TGTGCCAGCAGTCCGACAGGGATGAATGAGCAGTTCTTC. This encodes CASSPTGMNEQFF.

V usage is TRBV2 and J usage is TRBJ2-7; D remains ambiguous. V was pared by 7 bases and J by 3 bases, with 13 bases between. CDR3 length: 13 residues. CDR1 and CDR2 (germline): SNHLY, FYNNEI. The CDR3 reads CASTQTPRYEQYF. As DNA, the CDR3 is TGTGCCAGCACCCAGACACCTCGCTACGAGCAGTACTTC.

The V gene is TRBV30, the J gene TRBJ2-5; 7 nucleotides match TRBD2. Per germline, CDR1 GTSNPN and CDR2 SVGIG (reference sequence). V lost 2 bases to trimming and J lost 5 bases; unmatched junction nucleotides: 5. This CDR3 spans 13 amino acids. CDR3 region: CAWSQMGGETQYF. In DNA form, the CDR3 reads TGTGCCTGGAGTCAAATGGGGGGGGAGACCCAGTACTTC. The full variable domain, its missing parts supplied by reference TRBV30 and TRBJ2-5, is SQTIHQWPATLVQPVGSPLSLECTVEGTSNPNLYWYRQAAGRGLQLLFYSVGIGQISSEVPQNLSASRPQDRQFILSSKKLLLSDSGFYLCAWSQMGGETQYFGPGTRLLVL.

The genes are TRBV5-1 and TRBJ2-3; 7 bases map to TRBD1. Germline V gives CDR1 SGHRS, CDR2 YFSETQ. J lost 1 base, V lost 4 bases, and 9 bases had no gene match. The CDR3 totals 16 residues. In DNA form, the CDR3 reads TGCGCCAGCAGCCCCGGACAGGCCCCGCGCACAGATACGCAGTATTTT. Protein product: CASSPGQAPRTDTQYF.

This chain uses TRBV19 with TRBJ2-2; D unclear. Deletions cut 3 bases from V and 1 base from J, with 3 bases between. The CDR3 contains 13 residues. CDR1 LNHDA and CDR2 SQIVND come from the germline V gene (reference sequence). The CDR3 DNA reads as TGTGCCAGTAGTATTATGAACACCGGGGAGCTGTTTTTT. This codes for CASSIMNTGELFF.

V and J are TRBV7-9 and TRBJ1-1; possible D gene TRBD1, 5 bases. CDR1 and CDR2 from the germline V gene are SEHNR and FQNEAQ (reference sequence). The CDR3 extends over 14 amino acids. V lost 4 bases and J lost 1, with 10 bases in between. The CDR3 DNA sequence: TGTGCCAGCAGCTCTTACACAGGGAACACTGAAGCTTTCTTT. Protein: CASSSYTGNTEAFF. Full variable domain (rest looked up from reference TRBV7-9 and TRBJ1-1): DTGVSQNPRHKITKRGQNVTFRCDPISEHNRLYWYRQTLGQGPEFLTYFQNEAQLEKSRLLSDRFSAERPKGSFSTLEIQRTEQGDSAMYLCASSSYTGNTEAFFGQGTRLTVV.

This chain connects TRBV27 to TRBJ1-3; possibly TRBD1 for D (5 bases). CDR1 and CDR2 from the germline V gene are MNHEY and SMNVEV (reference sequence). The CDR3 contains 14 residues. V lost 2 bases to trimming and J lost 1 base, with 6 bases between them. The DNA of the CDR3 is TGTGCCAGCAGTTTAAGGGGATCTGGAAACACCATATATTTT. It is translated as CASSLRGSGNTIYF.

This clone was seen once. This chain joins TRBV7-3 and TRBJ2-7; TRBD1 agrees at 7 bases. The germline V gene has CDR1 SGHTA and CDR2 FQGTGA. The CDR3 runs 16 residues. The V segment lost 5 bases and the J segment 6 bases; nucleotides outside the gene matches: 16. The CDR3 coding sequence is TGTGCCAGCAGCCCAGAGGCAGGGGGTCTTGTGGCCGAGCAGTACTTC. Protein sequence: CASSPEAGGLVAEQYF.

The chain recombines TRBV2 with TRBJ1-5; 7 bases are shared with TRBD1. V dropped 8 bases and J dropped 3; count of bases not matched to a gene: 4. Germline V CDR1 and CDR2: SNHLY, FYNNEI. CDR3 length equals 13 residues. In DNA form, the CDR3 reads TGTGCCAGCGGGGGGACAGACAATCAGCCCCAGCATTTT. It yields the protein CASGGTDNQPQHF.

The genes are TRBV6-1 and TRBJ1-2, with 7 bases that match TRBD1. The CDR3 is made up of 15 amino acids. Germline CDR1 and CDR2: MNHNS and SASEGT. Losses at the gene ends were 2 bases for V and 5 bases for J; bases not matched to a gene: 8. The DNA of the CDR3 is TGTGCCAGCAGTGAATTGGGACAGCTTCCTTATGGCTACACCTTC. It specifies CASSELGQLPYGYTF.

The chain recombines TRBV5-6 with TRBJ2-7, with D possibly matching TRBD1 (5 bases). This CDR3 region has 15 residues. V was pared by 4 bases and J by 4 bases, with 18 bases between. CDR1 and CDR2 (germline): SGHDT, YYEEEE. The CDR3 nucleotides read TGTGCCAGCAGCGCCACCCGTGGGGCGCGTTACGAGCAGTACTTC. Translating it yields CASSATRGARYEQYF.

The rearrangement links TRBV4-3 to TRBJ1-3; no clear D gene. The germline V gene has CDR1 LGHNA and CDR2 YSLEER. This CDR3 has 15 residues. V shed 0 bases and J shed 2 bases, with 8 bases lying between them. The CDR3 region is CASSQDQTPGNTIYF. The CDR3 DNA is TGCGCCAGCAGCCAAGACCAGACACCTGGAAACACCATATATTTT.

This clone was observed a few times. This chain joins TRBV6-5 and TRBJ1-2, with TRBD1 as a possible D gene (6 bases). This CDR3 is built from 14 residues. V gave up 4 bases and J gave up 6 bases, with 15 bases separating them. The germline CDR1 and CDR2 sequences are MNHEY and SVGAGI. The CDR3 DNA is TGTGCCAGCAGTTCTTTAGGGGGTACGGATGGCTACACCTTC. Its translation: CASSSLGGTDGYTF.

The rearrangement joins TRBV2 to TRBJ1-1; perhaps TRBD1 as D (6 bases). V was cut by 7 bases and J by 0 bases, with 9 bases left in between. This CDR3 spans 13 amino acids. Germline-derived CDR1 and CDR2 are SNHLY and FYNNEI. The CDR3 DNA follows: TGTGCCAGCAAGGACAGCTTGAACACTGAAGCTTTCTTT. It translates to CASKDSLNTEAFF.

This chain joins TRBV5-1 and TRBJ2-7; TRBD1 aligns across 7 bases. The CDR3 has 15 residues. The ends lost 3 bases at V and 1 base at J; junction bases unmatched: 7. The germline V gene encodes CDR1 SGHRS and CDR2 YFSETQ. The CDR3 DNA follows: TGCGCCAGCAGCTGGACAGGAGCTATTTCCTACGAGCAGTACTTC. It is translated as CASSWTGAISYEQYF.

The chain links TRBV6-1 to TRBJ2-6, with 8 bases aligning to TRBD2. The germline gives CDR1 MNHNS, CDR2 SASEGT. The CDR3 has 19 residues. Trimming at V came to 4 bases and at J to 2 bases, leaving 13 bases not matched to a gene. The CDR3 coding sequence is TGTGCCAGCAGTGTGGGTAGCGGGGATTATCGGGCTGGGGCCAACGTCCTGACTTTC. Protein sequence: CASSVGSGDYRAGANVLTF.

The V gene is TRBV12-5, the J gene TRBJ1-1; D is unclear. The CDR3 sequence is 15 residues long. V gave up 4 bases and J gave up 3 bases, with 15 bases separating them. CDR1 and CDR2 (germline): LGHNT, FRNRAP. Here the CDR3 DNA reads TGTGCTAGTGGTTCGCCGGGAGTAGGTCACACTGAAGCTTTCTTT. It specifies CASGSPGVGHTEAFF.

The chain links TRBV5-1 to TRBJ1-1, with TRBD1 matching 7 bases. CDR1 SGHRS and CDR2 YFSETQ come from the germline V gene. Germline trimming cut 4 bases from V and 5 bases from J; bases unmatched to any gene: 8. The CDR3 sequence is 14 residues long. CDR3 in DNA: TGCGCCAGCAGCACTGGACAGGTTTGGACTGAAGCTTTCTTT. Translating it yields CASSTGQVWTEAFF.

This chain connects TRBV7-9 to TRBJ2-7, with D possibly being TRBD1 (6 bases). The CDR3 extends over 12 amino acids. Trimming pared 4 bases from V and 4 bases from J, leaving 8 bases between. Germline loops: CDR1 SEHNR, CDR2 FQNEAQ (reference sequence). In DNA form, the CDR3 reads TGTGCCAGCAGCTCCGGACAGTACGAGCAGTACTTC. Residues: CASSSGQYEQYF.

This clone was detected only once. CDR3 DNA: TGCGCCAGCAGCTTGGGGGGCCGGACCTCTGGGGCCAACGTCCTGACTTTC. This sequence encodes CASSLGGRTSGANVLTF. This rearrangement joins TRBV5-1 to TRBJ2-6, with D possibly being TRBD1 (5 bases). The CDR3 runs 17 residues. Trimming pared 0 bases from V and 0 bases from J, leaving 10 bases between. Germline lookup yields CDR1 SGHRS and CDR2 YFSETQ.

The chain combines TRBV5-8 with TRBJ1-2; D is uncertain. This CDR3 region has 15 residues. Germline V gene sequence: CDR1 SGHTS, CDR2 YDEGEE. The V end lost 1 base, the J end lost 2 bases, and 12 bases lay between the germline ends. Here the CDR3 reads CASSLSAGSNYGYTF. DNA for the CDR3: TGTGCCAGCAGCTTGTCTGCGGGGTCGAACTATGGCTACACCTTC.

The CDR3 DNA follows: TGTGCCAGCAGTTTAACAGGGGGCCGAACCTACGAGCAGTACTTC. It translates to CASSLTGGRTYEQYF. J is TRBJ2-7 and V is TRBV28; 9 nucleotides match TRBD1. This CDR3 spans 15 amino acids. Germline V gene sequence: CDR1 MDHEN, CDR2 SYDVKM. Germline trimming cut 2 bases from V and 2 bases from J; bases unmatched to any gene: 4.